This T cell receptor beta chain was recorded in a study of T cells in Graves' hyperthyroidism and ophthalmopathy. Study-level findings and limits: From stable hyperthyroidism, ophthalmopathy was set apart by a 13 V-J model. Blood also carried most thyroid clonotypes expanded above 0.001.

Trimming cost V 5 bases and J 11 bases, with 15 bases left between them. This CDR3 has 13 residues. Germline CDR1 SGHTA, CDR2 FQGNSA. With regard to this clonotype: Its antigen is unknown.

Researchers took RNA transcripts and amplified the TCR beta CDR3 regions from them. Using the HTBI primer set, a first-round RT-PCR was run on the TCR CDR3. In TCRdb, the multiplex PCR reads were re-called with MiXCR into one record per CDR3 protein. The sample shows about 540,000 distinct CDR3 sequences, more than 45% of them seen only once. Each diagnosis drew on symptoms, thyroxine, TRAb, thyroid ultrasound and orbital computed tomography findings. The sample consisted of peripheral blood or thyroid tissue (not recorded which). This chain uses TRBV7-2 with TRBJ2-2; D may be TRBD1 or TRBD2 (5 bases each). This sequence originates from a woman aged 18-30 years with Graves' hyperthyroidism. CDR3 sequence (DNA): TGTGCCAGCAGCCAGAGGGGCACCTACGAGCTGTTTTTT. It is translated as CASSQRGTYELFF.